This T cell receptor beta chain was observed in a study of early T cells in non-severe SARS-CoV-2 infection. The overall study: Bulk RNA from unsorted whole blood was sequenced; chains were unpaired.

Overall study findings and caveats: Anti-spike CD8 specificities were favored by VDJdb matching, whose results missed private and CD4 specificities.

This clonotype was seen only a few times. Its matching antigen is unknown. CDR3 length: 14 residues. Germline assignment: CDR1 MNHNS and CDR2 SASEGT. V was pared by 3 bases and J by 4 bases, with 12 bases between. Each single cDNA molecule received a unique molecular identifier. TCRdb processed the 5' RACE reads anew with MiXCR; each CDR3 protein has one entry. This sample carries 100,000 to 150,000 distinct CDR3 sequences, under 15% of them seen once, and the ten largest clones take about a fifth. Sequenced: whole blood. The rearrangement links TRBV6-1 to TRBJ1-2; D call uncertain. The receptor was derived from an adult who was a healthcare worker with PCR-confirmed SARS-CoV-2 infection or an uninfected control (not recorded which). The CDR3 sequence: CASSDGPLPYGYTF. The CDR3 DNA follows: TGTGCCAGCAGTGACGGGCCTCTGCCCTATGGCTACACCTTC.